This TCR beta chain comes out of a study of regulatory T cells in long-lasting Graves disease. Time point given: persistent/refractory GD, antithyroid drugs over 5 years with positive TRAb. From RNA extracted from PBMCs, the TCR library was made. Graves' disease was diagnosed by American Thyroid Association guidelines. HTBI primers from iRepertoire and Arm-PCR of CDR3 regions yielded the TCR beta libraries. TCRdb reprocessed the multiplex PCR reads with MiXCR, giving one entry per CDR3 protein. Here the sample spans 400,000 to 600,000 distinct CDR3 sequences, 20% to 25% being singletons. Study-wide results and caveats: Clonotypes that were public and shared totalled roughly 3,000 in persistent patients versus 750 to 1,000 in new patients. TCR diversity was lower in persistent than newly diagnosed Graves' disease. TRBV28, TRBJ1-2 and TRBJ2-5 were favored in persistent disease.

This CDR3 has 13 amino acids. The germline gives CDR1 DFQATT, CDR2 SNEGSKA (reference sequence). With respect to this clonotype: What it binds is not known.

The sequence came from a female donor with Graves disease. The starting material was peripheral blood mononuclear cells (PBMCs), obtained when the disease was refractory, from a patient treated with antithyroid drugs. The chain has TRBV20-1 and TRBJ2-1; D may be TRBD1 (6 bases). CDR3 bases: TGCAGCCCCTACAGGGATAACTACAATGAGCAGTTCTTC. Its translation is CSPYRDNYNEQFF.